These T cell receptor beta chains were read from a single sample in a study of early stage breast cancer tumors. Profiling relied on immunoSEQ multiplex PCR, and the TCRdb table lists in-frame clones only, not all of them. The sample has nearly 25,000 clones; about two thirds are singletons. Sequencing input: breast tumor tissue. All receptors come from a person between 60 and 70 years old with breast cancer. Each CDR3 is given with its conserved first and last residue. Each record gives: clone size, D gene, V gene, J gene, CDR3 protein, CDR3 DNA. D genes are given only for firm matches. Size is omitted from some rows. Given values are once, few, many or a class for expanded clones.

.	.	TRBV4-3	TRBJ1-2	CASSQDFGLDSLFPPGGYTF	TGCGCCAGCAGCCAAGATTTTGGTCTGGACAGTCTTTTTCCCCCAGGTGGCTACACCTTC
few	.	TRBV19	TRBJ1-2	CASWGEARGFLGGYTF	TGTGCCAGTTGGGGGGAAGCACGGGGGTTTTTGGGAGGCTACACCTTC
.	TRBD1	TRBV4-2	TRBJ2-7	CASREGTGATYEQYF	TGTGCCAGCAGGGAGGGGACAGGGGCTACCTACGAGCAGTACTTC
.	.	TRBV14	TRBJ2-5	CASSPRGRETQYF	TGTGCCAGCAGCCCTCGGGGTCGAGAGACCCAGTACTTC
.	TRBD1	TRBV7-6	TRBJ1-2	CASSSQTGGDYGYTF	TGTGCCAGCAGTTCCCAGACAGGGGGGGACTATGGCTACACCTTC
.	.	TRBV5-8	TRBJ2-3	CASSLGETLSTDTQYF	TGTGCCAGCAGCTTGGGGGAGACGCTTAGCACAGATACGCAGTATTTT
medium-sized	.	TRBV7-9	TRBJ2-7	CASSSSLYEQYF	TGTGCCAGCAGCTCGTCCCTCTACGAGCAGTACTTC
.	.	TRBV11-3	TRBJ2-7	CASSSSSTGYEQYF	TGTGCCAGCAGCTCGTCATCCACAGGCTACGAGCAGTACTTC
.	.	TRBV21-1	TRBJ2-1	CASSSRQGVGNEQFF	TGTGCCAGCAGCAGTCGACAGGGGGTCGGCAATGAGCAGTTCTTC
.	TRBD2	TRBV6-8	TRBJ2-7	CASSYSNGLAGENYEQYF	TGTGCCAGCAGTTACTCGAACGGGCTAGCGGGAGAAAACTACGAGCAGTACTTC
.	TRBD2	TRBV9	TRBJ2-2	CASSVDRSYGRGGELFF	TGTGCCAGCAGCGTAGATCGGAGCTACGGGAGGGGCGGGGAGCTGTTTTTT
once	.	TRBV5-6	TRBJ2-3	CASSDERYTQYF	TGTGCCAGCAGCGATGAGAGGTATACGCAGTATTTT
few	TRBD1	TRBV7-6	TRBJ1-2	CASSLGAGGRIPGTAIYYGYTF	TGTGCCAGCAGCTTAGGCGCTGGGGGGCGTATCCCCGGGACAGCAATATACTATGGCTACACCTTC
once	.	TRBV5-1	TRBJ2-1	CASSLEGGQDEQFF	TGCGCCAGCAGCTTGGAGGGGGGGCAGGATGAGCAGTTCTTC
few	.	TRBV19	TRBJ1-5	CASTGRAGERQPQHF	TGTGCCAGCACAGGGAGGGCAGGGGAGAGACAGCCCCAGCATTTT
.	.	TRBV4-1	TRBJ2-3	CASSRQTSTDTQYF	TGCGCCAGCAGCCGGCAGACTAGCACAGATACGCAGTATTTT
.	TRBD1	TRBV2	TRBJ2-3	CASNTFRQGMISTDTQYF	TGTGCCAGCAACACTTTCCGACAGGGGATGATTAGCACAGATACGCAGTATTTT
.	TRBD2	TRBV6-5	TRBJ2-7	CASSYSRTSGYEQYF	TGTGCCAGCAGTTACTCGAGGACTAGCGGCTACGAGCAGTACTTC
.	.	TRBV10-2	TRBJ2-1	CASSDPRSGYNEQFF	TGCGCCAGCAGTGACCCTAGAAGCGGCTACAATGAGCAGTTCTTC
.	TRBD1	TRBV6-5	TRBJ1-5	CASSYGDRGFQPQHF	TGTGCCAGCAGTTACGGGGACAGGGGATTTCAGCCCCAGCATTTT
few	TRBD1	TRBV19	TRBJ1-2	CASSMQGDGYTF	TGTGCCAGTAGTATGCAGGGGGATGGCTACACCTTC
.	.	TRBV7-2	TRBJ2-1	CASSRGEAWNEQFF	TGTGCCAGCAGCAGAGGGGAGGCTTGGAATGAGCAGTTCTTC
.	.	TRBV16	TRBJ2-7	CASSPTGSEQYF	TGTGCCAGCAGCCCCACAGGGTCCGAGCAGTACTTC
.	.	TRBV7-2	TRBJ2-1	CASSPGGSSYNEQFF	TGTGCCAGCAGTCCTGGGGGGAGCTCCTACAATGAGCAGTTCTTC
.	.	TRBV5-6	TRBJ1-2	CASLQGQDGYTF	TGTGCCAGCCTCCAGGGGCAAGATGGCTACACCTTC
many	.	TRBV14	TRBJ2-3	CASSQGPRRESYTQYF	TGTGCCAGCAGCCAAGGACCGCGGCGGGAATCGTATACGCAGTATTTT
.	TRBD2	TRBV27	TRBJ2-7	CASRRGRRGTSGSYEQYF	TGTGCCAGCAGACGGGGCAGGAGGGGGACTAGCGGGAGCTACGAGCAGTACTTC
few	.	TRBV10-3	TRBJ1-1	CAIRQGPEAFF	TGTGCCATCAGGCAGGGTCCTGAAGCTTTCTTT
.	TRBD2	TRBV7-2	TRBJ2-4	CASSEWGLAGKGAKNIQYF	TGTGCCAGCAGCGAATGGGGACTAGCGGGAAAGGGGGCCAAAAACATTCAGTACTTC
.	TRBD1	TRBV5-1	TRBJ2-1	CASSLSWTGGNEQFF	TGCGCCAGCAGCTTGTCTTGGACAGGGGGAAATGAGCAGTTCTTC
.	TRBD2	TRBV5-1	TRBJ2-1	CASSLMLVAGGVGEQFF	TGCGCCAGCAGCTTGATGTTGGTAGCGGGAGGCGTGGGTGAGCAGTTCTTC
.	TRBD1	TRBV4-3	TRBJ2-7	CASSQDTSGQGAREQYF	TGCGCCAGCAGCCAAGACACGTCGGGACAGGGGGCGCGGGAGCAGTACTTC
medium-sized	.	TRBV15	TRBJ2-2	CATSRYFGTGELFF	TGTGCCACCAGCAGATACTTTGGCACCGGGGAGCTGTTTTTT
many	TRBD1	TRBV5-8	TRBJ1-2	CASSLDGRGRLGYTF	TGTGCCAGCAGCTTGGACGGCAGGGGGCGTCTTGGCTACACCTTC
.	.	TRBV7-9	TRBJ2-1	CASSNDRGNEQFF	TGTGCCAGCAGCAACGATAGGGGCAATGAGCAGTTCTTC
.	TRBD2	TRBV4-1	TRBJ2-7	CASSQGTSGVGYEQYF	TGCGCCAGCAGCCAAGGGACTAGCGGGGTGGGGTACGAGCAGTACTTC
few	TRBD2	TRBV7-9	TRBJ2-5	CASSPGGARKTQYF	TGTGCCAGCAGCCCGGGGGGGGCCCGGAAAACCCAGTACTTC
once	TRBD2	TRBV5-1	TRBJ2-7	CASSVPRLAGLDEQYF	TGCGCCAGCAGCGTGCCCCGACTAGCGGGACTTGACGAGCAGTACTTC
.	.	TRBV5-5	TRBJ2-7	CASSLTGYEQYF	TGTGCCAGCAGCTTGACGGGGTACGAGCAGTACTTC
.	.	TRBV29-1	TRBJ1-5	CSVALPGAGNQPQHF	TGCAGCGTTGCTCTACCTGGGGCAGGGAATCAGCCCCAGCATTTT
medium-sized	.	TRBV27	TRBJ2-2	CASARSGELFF	TGTGCCAGTGCTAGGTCCGGGGAGCTGTTTTTT
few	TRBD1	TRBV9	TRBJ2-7	CASSPTDRVHEQYF	TGTGCCAGCAGCCCTACGGACAGGGTCCACGAGCAGTACTTC
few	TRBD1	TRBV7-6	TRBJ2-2	CASSLAGTGDAGELFF	TGTGCCAGCAGCTTAGCCGGGACAGGGGACGCCGGGGAGCTGTTTTTT
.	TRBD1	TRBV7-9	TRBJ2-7	CASSPRGQGASRSYEQYF	TGTGCCAGCAGCCCAAGGGGACAGGGGGCTTCCCGCTCCTACGAGCAGTACTTC
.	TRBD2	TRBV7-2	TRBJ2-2	CASSLWGPSSGGYTGELFF	TGTGCCAGCAGCTTGTGGGGGCCAAGTAGCGGGGGATACACCGGGGAGCTGTTTTTT
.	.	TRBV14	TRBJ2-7	CASSQSLARGEQYF	TGTGCCAGCAGCCAGAGCCTAGCTCGGGGTGAGCAGTACTTC
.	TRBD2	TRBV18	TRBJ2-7	CASSPDLAGGKYEQYF	TGTGCCAGCTCACCAGACCTAGCGGGAGGGAAGTACGAGCAGTACTTC
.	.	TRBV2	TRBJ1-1	CASSIGQNTEAFF	TGTGCCAGCAGCATTGGGCAGAACACTGAAGCTTTCTTT
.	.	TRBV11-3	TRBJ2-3	CASSFEIPTDTQYF	TGTGCCAGCAGCTTCGAGATACCAACAGATACGCAGTATTTT
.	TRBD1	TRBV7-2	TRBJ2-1	CASSRRQQGASDQFF	TGTGCCAGCAGCCGACGTCAGCAGGGGGCGAGCGATCAGTTCTTC
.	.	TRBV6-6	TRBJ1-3	CASSYGGGGNTIYF	TGTGCCAGCAGTTACGGGGGAGGAGGAAACACCATATATTTT
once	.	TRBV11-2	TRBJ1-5	CASSLGQYSNQPQHF	TGTGCCAGCAGCTTAGGACAGTATAGCAATCAGCCCCAGCATTTT
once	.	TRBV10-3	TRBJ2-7	CAISELSPSGDEQYF	TGTGCCATCAGTGAGTTAAGCCCCTCGGGGGACGAGCAGTACTTC
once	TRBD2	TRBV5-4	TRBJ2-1	CAPGTSGSGNEQFF	TGTGCCCCTGGGACTAGCGGGAGCGGGAATGAGCAGTTCTTC
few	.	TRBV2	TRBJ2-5	CASSGPGQQETQYF	TGTGCCAGCAGTGGTCCTGGGCAGCAAGAGACCCAGTACTTC
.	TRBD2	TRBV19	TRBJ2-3	CASSMSLAGTDTQYF	TGTGCCAGTAGTATGAGCCTAGCGGGCACAGATACGCAGTATTTT
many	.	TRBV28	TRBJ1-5	CASSLGGVQPQHF	TGTGCCAGCAGTTTGGGAGGGGTTCAGCCCCAGCATTTT
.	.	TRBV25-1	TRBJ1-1	CASSGPLGAGDTEAFF	TGTGCCAGCAGTGGCCCCTTGGGGGCTGGTGACACTGAAGCTTTCTTT
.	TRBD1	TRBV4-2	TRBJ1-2	CASSQPGQGFNYGYTF	TGTGCCAGCAGCCAACCAGGACAGGGCTTTAACTATGGCTACACCTTC